The clone carrying this T cell receptor (beta chain) was seen many times. Its antigen is currently unknown. The germline gives CDR1 SGHRS, CDR2 YFSETQ. V was clipped by 1 base and J by 3 bases; unmatched bases: 3. The CDR3 runs 14 residues. This sample was included in a study of CD8 T cells in ankylosing spondylitis. Study-wide points: The clones that were linked to disease were reported to be significantly enriched in matched synovial fluid samples from ankylosing spondylitis patients. Ankylosing spondylitis blood appeared to be characterized by a TCR beta motif of under ten highly homologous variants.

5'-RACE, quantitative and with molecular barcodes, yielded the TCR beta libraries. TCRdb used MiXCR to reprocess the 5' RACE reads, holding one entry per CDR3 protein. The sample has 650,000 to 800,000 distinct CDR3 sequences, 15% to 20% seen once; the top ten hold under 20%. Sequenced input: blood, either unsorted or a sorted T cell fraction (not recorded which). The chain links TRBV5-1 to TRBJ2-7; 8 nucleotides match TRBD2. The clonotype originates from a male donor with ankylosing spondylitis. The CDR3 loop is CASSLTTSGYEQYF. The CDR3 region has the DNA TGCGCCAGCAGCTTGACTACTAGCGGCTACGAGCAGTACTTC.